Presented here are 18 T cell receptor beta chains from one specimen sequenced in a study of technical replicates of blood from a few donors. Here immunoSEQ multiplex PCR was the method, and the copy in TCRdb shows in-frame clones only, minus some. Found here are about 93,000 clones, roughly 96% of them singletons; the top ten hold about 0.26%. The sequenced material came from T cells isolated from PBMCs. The receptors shown here come from a human donor in good health.

This clone was observed a single time. The chain has TRBV19 and TRBJ2-1; 11 positions match TRBD1. The CDR3 runs to 15 residues. V lost 8 bases and J lost 4; bases outside the gene matches: 7. Germline V lookup: CDR1 LNHDA, CDR2 SQIVND (reference sequence). The DNA of the CDR3 is TGTGCCAGTCAGTGGGGGACAGGGGGTTACAATGAGCAGTTCTTC. Protein product: CASQWGTGGYNEQFF.

This clone was seen once. The chain links TRBV28 to TRBJ1-4; 8 nucleotides match TRBD1. CDR1 is MDHEN, CDR2 SYDVKM, per germline. The trim removed 7 bases at V and 6 bases at J, leaving 10 bases unmatched. The CDR3 contains 15 residues. The CDR3 DNA is TGTGCCAGCACCTTCCCCGGGACAGGAGATGAAAAACTGTTTTTT. This translates into CASTFPGTGDEKLFF.

V usage is TRBV18 and J usage is TRBJ1-1; 7 nucleotides line up with TRBD1. The CDR3 contains 15 residues. Germline assignment: CDR1 KGHSH and CDR2 LQKENI. V was clipped by 6 bases and J by 3 bases; unmatched bases: 10. This CDR3 is CASSHYRDRDTEAFF. The CDR3 DNA reads as TGTGCCAGCTCCCACTACCGAGACAGGGACACTGAAGCTTTCTTT.

This rearrangement joins TRBV15 to TRBJ2-5, with D tentatively TRBD1 (6 bases). V gave up 3 bases and J gave up 3 bases, with 17 bases separating them. The CDR3 has 16 amino acids. Germline CDR1 is LNHNV and CDR2 is YYDKDF (reference sequence). The DNA of the CDR3 is TGTGCCACCAGCAGGGGGGTGGGACACAGCGAAGAGACCCAGTACTTC. As protein: CATSRGVGHSEETQYF.

The V call is TRBV18, the J call TRBJ1-1, with 9 bases identical to TRBD1. This CDR3 spans 15 amino acids. Trimming cost V 3 bases and J 4 bases; bases outside gene matches: 6. CDR1 is KGHSH, CDR2 LQKENI, per germline. Here the CDR3 reads CASSPGQGGITEAFF. The CDR3 region has the DNA TGTGCCAGCTCACCGGGACAGGGAGGAATCACTGAAGCTTTCTTT.

The chain employs TRBV7-6 and TRBJ2-7, with 9 bases matching TRBD1. Unmatched junction bases numbered 3, after V lost 5 bases and J lost 7 bases. The CDR3 length is 12 residues. Per germline, CDR1 SGHVS and CDR2 FNYEAQ. CDR3 sequence reads: CASSPGQGEQYF. CDR3 bases: TGTGCCAGCAGCCCCGGACAGGGGGAGCAGTACTTC. Filled out from reference TRBV7-6 and TRBJ2-7, the complete variable domain reads GAGVSQSPRYKVTKRGQDVALRCDPISGHVSLYWYRQALGQGPEFLTYFNYEAQQDKSGLPNDRFSAERPEGSISTLTIQRTEQRDSAMYRCASSPGQGEQYFGPGTRLTVT.

The J gene is TRBJ1-5, the V gene TRBV2; D is unclear. CDR1 is SNHLY, CDR2 FYNNEI, per germline. The V end lost 6 bases, the J end lost 0 bases, and 12 bases lay between the germline ends. The CDR3 runs 15 residues. CDR3 sequence: CASRRADYSNQPQHF. The CDR3 nucleotides read TGTGCCAGCAGGAGGGCAGACTATAGCAATCAGCCCCAGCATTTT.

This clone was seen once. The rearrangement links TRBV5-8 to TRBJ2-1, with D hard to call. CDR1 is SGHTS and CDR2 is YDEGEE in the germline V gene. Between the trimmed V and J ends, which lost 4 bases and 8 bases, there was a span of 19 bases. The CDR3 length is 15 residues. CDR3 nucleotides: TGTGCCAGCAGCCCGCAGTCCCGATTGGTGGATGAGCAGTTCTTC. It translates to CASSPQSRLVDEQFF. The full variable domain, its missing parts supplied by reference TRBV5-8 and TRBJ2-1, is EAGVTQSPTHLIKTRGQQATLRCSPISGHTSVYWYQQALGLGLQFLLWYDEGEERNRGNFPPRFSGRQFPNYSSELNVNALELEDSALYLCASSPQSRLVDEQFFGPGTRLTVL.

This chain uses TRBV6-5 with TRBJ1-4; TRBD1 is a possible D gene (5 bases). The CDR3 runs 15 residues. CDR1 and CDR2 from the germline V gene are MNHEY and SVGAGI. V dropped 0 bases and J dropped 8 bases, with 13 bases sitting between them. In DNA form, the CDR3 reads TGTGCCAGCAGTTACTCGGGGCAGGGAAGGGAAAAACTGTTTTTT. It codes for CASSYSGQGREKLFF.

The chain joins TRBV6-1 to TRBJ1-4; 8 nucleotides line up with TRBD1. The CDR3 is 15 residues long. Germline trimming cut 1 base from V and 7 bases from J; bases unmatched to any gene: 5. From germline, CDR1 is MNHNS and CDR2 SASEGT. The CDR3 sequence is CASSEGQGRSEKLFF. For the CDR3, the DNA is TGTGCCAGCAGTGAAGGACAGGGGCGAAGTGAAAAACTGTTTTTT.

The gene calls are TRBV2 and TRBJ2-5; the match to TRBD2 covers 7 bases. CDR1 and CDR2 from the germline V gene are SNHLY and FYNNEI. The V and J ends lost 6 bases and 3 bases, in that order; junction bases with no gene match: 4. This CDR3 contains 13 residues. Written as DNA, the CDR3 is TGTGCCAGCAGAACTAGCGAAGAAGAGACCCAGTACTTC. Translation: CASRTSEEETQYF.

This clone has only one observation. CDR3 protein: CAISDVTGGPYEQYF. CDR3 sequence (DNA): TGTGCCATCAGTGATGTGACAGGGGGTCCCTACGAGCAGTACTTC. The chain couples TRBV10-3 to TRBJ2-7, with 9 bases matching TRBD1. The CDR3 loop spans 15 amino acids. Germline CDR1 and CDR2: ENHRY and SYGVKD. V was clipped by 3 bases and J by 2 bases; unmatched bases: 5.

This clone was seen a single time. The chain employs TRBV6-6 and TRBJ2-1, with 8 positions matching TRBD2. The J segment lost 3 bases and the V segment lost 0 bases, leaving 1 base of the junction unmatched. In germline, CDR1 is MNHNY, CDR2 SVGAGI (reference sequence). This CDR3 spans 15 amino acids. CDR3 bases: TGTGCCAGCAGTTACTCGAGCGGGGGCTACAATGAGCAGTTCTTC. This sequence encodes CASSYSSGGYNEQFF.

The V and J genes are TRBV15 and TRBJ2-7, with 9 bases identical to TRBD2. The CDR3 covers 14 residues. Germline V gene sequence: CDR1 LNHNV, CDR2 YYDKDF (reference sequence). V dropped 3 bases and J dropped 5; count of bases not matched to a gene: 5. The CDR3 here is CATSRGLALDEQYF. DNA for the CDR3: TGTGCCACCAGCAGGGGACTAGCTTTGGACGAGCAGTACTTC. The full variable domain, with the rest looked up from reference TRBV15 and TRBJ2-7, is DAMVIQNPRYQVTQFGKPVTLSCSQTLNHNVMYWYQQKSSQAPKLLFHYYDKDFNNEADTPDNFQSRRPNTSFCFLDIRSPGLGDTAMYLCATSRGLALDEQYFGPGTRLTVT.

The chain links TRBV6-1 to TRBJ2-7; TRBD2 might be the D (6 bases). Germline loops: CDR1 MNHNS, CDR2 SASEGT. Between the trimmed V and J ends, which lost 0 bases and 3 bases, there was a span of 12 bases. This CDR3 has 15 amino acids. CDR3 in DNA: TGTGCCAGCAGTGAAGCGGGAGGCACCGACTACGAGCAGTACTTC. Translating gives CASSEAGGTDYEQYF.

The rearrangement links TRBV14 to TRBJ2-7; D may be TRBD1 (6 bases). The CDR3 length is 14 residues. Germline V CDR1 and CDR2: SGHDN, FVKESK. The V and J ends lost 1 base and 3 bases respectively, with 10 bases between them. CDR3 nucleotides: TGTGCCAGCAGCCAAGGTGGACAGCTCTACGAGCAGTACTTC. It encodes CASSQGGQLYEQYF.

The J gene is TRBJ2-7, the V gene TRBV5-1; TRBD1 agrees at 7 bases. Per the germline V gene, CDR1 is SGHRS and CDR2 is YFSETQ. V shed 10 bases, J shed 6 bases, and the junction held 10 bases outside the gene matches. The length of the CDR3 is 12 residues. CDR3 DNA: TGCGCCTCCGGGGCAGGGGGTGGCGAGCAGTACTTC. Amino acid sequence: CASGAGGGEQYF.

The chain recombines TRBV11-3 with TRBJ1-1; the match to TRBD1 covers 8 bases. Unmatched junction bases numbered 5, after V lost 8 bases and J lost 3 bases. Germline-derived CDR1 and CDR2 are SGHNT and YENEEA. This CDR3 spans 13 amino acids. The DNA for the CDR3 is TGTGCCAGCCAAACCAGGGGGCACACTGAAGCTTTCTTT. Protein product: CASQTRGHTEAFF.